This T cell receptor beta chain came from a study of T cell changes during pregnancy in multiple sclerosis. CDR1 is SGHRS, CDR2 YFSETQ, per germline. This CDR3 has 17 amino acids. V was cut by 3 bases and J by 5 bases, with 20 bases left in between. Data came from immunoSEQ multiplex PCR; TCRdb stores just in-frame clones and leaves some out. The data show 35,000 to 45,000 clones, about 91% seen once. The sequence was collected from a female donor with multiple sclerosis, enrolled in a pregnancy study. The sample in question was CD8+ T cells from peripheral blood mononuclear cells, obtained before pregnancy. This chain links TRBV5-1 with TRBJ2-2; no reliable D call. The CDR3 reads CASSSLGARSGTGELFF. The CDR3 DNA reads TGCGCCAGCAGCTCGCTAGGAGCGAGGAGTGGTACCGGGGAGCTGTTTTTT.